These 13 T cell receptor beta chains were sequenced from one sample in a study of control samples from healthy donors and cancer patients. Clones were sequenced by immunoSEQ multiplex PCR, and TCRdb holds only the in-frame ones, with some missing. This sample has 140,000 to 150,000 clones, with about nine tenths found just once. The sequenced sample consisted of blood. The receptors stem from a man aged 25 to 45 in good health.

This clone appeared a single time. The gene calls are TRBV19 and TRBJ2-4; 9 nucleotides line up with TRBD1. Germline V lookup: CDR1 LNHDA, CDR2 SQIVND (reference sequence). V dropped 5 bases and J dropped 10; count of bases not matched to a gene: 6. This CDR3 comprises 13 residues. CDR3 in amino acids: CASSEGQGLIQYF. The CDR3 coding sequence is TGTGCCAGTAGTGAGGGACAGGGACTAATTCAGTACTTC.

The V and J genes are TRBV6-5 and TRBJ2-2, with 8 positions matching TRBD1. The CDR3 is made up of 13 amino acids. In germline, CDR1 is MNHEY, CDR2 SVGAGI. After removal of 6 bases from V and 7 bases from J, the junction contained 4 bases not matched to a gene. The CDR3 sequence is CASRQQGVGELFF. In DNA, the CDR3 is TGTGCCAGCAGACAACAGGGGGTCGGGGAGCTGTTTTTT.

The rearrangement joins TRBV6-5 to TRBJ2-2; D uncertain. The V and J ends lost 4 bases and 6 bases respectively, with 15 bases between them. CDR1 and CDR2 from the germline V gene are MNHEY and SVGAGI. The CDR3 is made up of 15 amino acids. This CDR3 is CASSFSLGRAGELFF. The DNA of the CDR3 is TGTGCCAGCAGTTTCTCCCTCGGAAGGGCCGGGGAGCTGTTTTTT.

The V gene is TRBV30, the J gene TRBJ2-5; 7 bases are shared with TRBD2. V trimming: 0 bases; J trimming: 5 bases; junction bases outside the gene matches: 3. CDR1 and CDR2 from the germline V gene are GTSNPN and SVGIG (reference sequence). The CDR3 is made up of 13 amino acids. The CDR3, as DNA: TGTGCCTGGAGTGTGGGACTATCCGAGACCCAGTACTTC. Protein sequence: CAWSVGLSETQYF.

This chain connects TRBV9 to TRBJ2-1; 9 positions agree with TRBD2. This CDR3 region has 15 residues. The germline V gene encodes CDR1 SGDLS and CDR2 YYNGEE. V dropped 0 bases and J dropped 8; count of bases not matched to a gene: 6. CDR3 sequence reads: CASSVGISGGDEQFF. The CDR3 DNA reads TGTGCCAGCAGCGTAGGGATTAGCGGGGGTGATGAGCAGTTCTTC.

This chain connects TRBV6-1 to TRBJ2-7, with D perhaps TRBD1 (6 bases). Germline values: CDR1 MNHNS, CDR2 SASEGT. The CDR3 extends over 12 amino acids. Deletions cut 5 bases from V and 4 bases from J, with 9 bases between. In DNA form, the CDR3 reads TGTGCCAGCAGTCCACAGGGTTACGAGCAGTACTTC. As protein: CASSPQGYEQYF.

The chain carries TRBV5-1 and TRBJ2-7, with 9 bases lining up with TRBD2. The CDR3 loop spans 14 amino acids. Germline V gene lookup returns CDR1 SGHRS and CDR2 YFSETQ. After removal of 5 bases from V and 2 bases from J, the junction contained 5 bases not matched to a gene. The CDR3 DNA follows: TGCGCCAGCAGGGCGACTAGCGGTGCCTACGAGCAGTACTTC. It encodes CASRATSGAYEQYF.

The table lists this clone with a few counts. The J gene is TRBJ1-1, the V gene TRBV6-6; perhaps TRBD1 as D (6 bases). The CDR3 runs to 15 residues. Trimming took 8 bases from V and 5 from J, leaving 21 bases between them. The germline CDR1 and CDR2 sequences are MNHNY and SVGAGI (reference sequence). CDR3 coding DNA: TGTGCCAGCGTCTTTCAGGGGATAAGTTGGACTGAAGCTTTCTTT. Translation: CASVFQGISWTEAFF.

The DNA for the CDR3 is TGTGCCAGCAGCTGGTCTAGCGGACAAGAGACCCAGTACTTC. This codes for CASSWSSGQETQYF. The V call is TRBV7-2, the J call TRBJ2-5; 7 bases align to TRBD2. V gave up 4 bases and J gave up 2 bases; unmatched junction bases: 4. This CDR3 has 14 residues. Per germline, CDR1 SGHTA and CDR2 FQGNSA.

This clone occurred once. The V and J genes are TRBV27 and TRBJ1-2; a weak D match, TRBD1 (6 bases). There are 12 residues in the CDR3. Deletions cut 6 bases from V and 8 bases from J, with 13 bases between. From germline, CDR1 is MNHEY and CDR2 SMNVEV (reference sequence). The CDR3 DNA reads TGTGCCAGCAGGGGAACAGGGACCGGCTACACCTTC. Encoded protein: CASRGTGTGYTF.

Only one count was recorded for this clone. This sequence joins TRBV4-2 and TRBJ1-2, with D maybe TRBD1 (5 bases). Germline CDR1 reads LGHNA; CDR2 reads YNFKEQ. The CDR3 consists of 14 residues. Trimming left V 8 bases short and J 3 bases short, with 16 bases between. CDR3 sequence (DNA): TGTGCCAGCGGGCGGCGGGCGGGGGACTATGGCTACACCTTC. It codes for CASGRRAGDYGYTF.

This CDR3 reads CATSRVSGDTEAFF. As DNA, the CDR3 is TGTGCCACCAGCAGAGTAAGTGGAGACACTGAAGCTTTCTTT. The genes are TRBV15 and TRBJ1-1; D gene ambiguous. CDR3 length equals 14 residues. The V gene lost 1 base and the J gene lost 3 bases, with 9 bases spanning the gap. Looked up from germline, CDR1 is LNHNV and CDR2 is YYDKDF (reference sequence). The full variable domain, completed using reference TRBV15 and TRBJ1-1, is DAMVIQNPRYQVTQFGKPVTLSCSQTLNHNVMYWYQQKSSQAPKLLFHYYDKDFNNEADTPDNFQSRRPNTSFCFLDIRSPGLGDTAMYLCATSRVSGDTEAFFGQGTRLTVV.

This clone was observed once. V and J are TRBV11-2 and TRBJ2-7; D is ambiguous. Germline assignment: CDR1 SGHAT and CDR2 FQNNGV. This CDR3 comprises 13 residues. The V end was cut by 4 bases, the J end by 7 bases, with 14 bases between. The CDR3 is CASSWRFPWEQYF. CDR3 DNA: TGTGCCAGCAGCTGGAGATTTCCGTGGGAGCAGTACTTC.